These T cell receptor beta chains were read from a single sample in a study of blood T cells in healthy people across ages. From the 5' RACE reads, TCRdb called clonotypes with MiXCR, one entry per CDR3 protein. The sample has fewer than 800,000 distinct CDR3 sequences, 45% to 50% seen once. Sequenced input: blood. These receptors all stem from a woman aged 60-75 years in good health. Each CDR3 is given with its conserved first and last residue. Clone size is shown for a subset of rows, as once, few, many or a class of expanded clone.

CDR3 protein	V gene	J gene	clone size
CASSHLAGETGANVLTF	TRBV23-1	TRBJ2-6	.
CSVDPSGMPFNEQFF	TRBV29-1	TRBJ2-1	.
CASSQQGLRGYTF	TRBV14	TRBJ1-2	few
CVSSPGQGVTDEQYF	TRBV18	TRBJ2-7	.
CASSFRQGSNSPLHF	TRBV3-1	TRBJ1-6	.
CASSSATSGSTNEQYF	TRBV28	.	.
CASSPALGIAGVGETQYF	TRBV7-9	TRBJ2-5	.
CVSSYIRTGTGAASTDTQYF	TRBV5-1	TRBJ2-3	.
CASSLGWDSWVDEQYF	TRBV7-2	TRBJ2-7	.
CASSLTSGLAKNIQYF	TRBV6-1	TRBJ2-4	.
CATSDLPSGSLSYNEQFF	TRBV24-1	TRBJ2-1	.
CASSESANSPLHF	TRBV2	TRBJ1-6	few
CARSVQGGEQYF	TRBV28	TRBJ2-7	once